The present entry profiles one T cell receptor beta chain with its context. Unique molecular identifiers were present on cDNA, and template switching added a universal primer site. TCRdb analysed the 5' RACE reads with MiXCR anew, one entry per CDR3 protein. The sample holds 300,000 to 350,000 distinct CDR3 sequences; about 12% are singletons and the top ten take 7.2%. This sample is part of a study of identical twins. All donors were healthy, and all were Caucasian. This CDR3 has 17 amino acids. Unmatched junction bases numbered 11, after V lost 3 bases and J lost 2 bases. The V gene's germline CDR1 is LNHDA and CDR2 SQIVND (reference sequence). These data were also reused for a study on yellow fever vaccine responses in identical twins. That study reports: Twins' vaccine T cell response reportedly gave the appearance of partial convergence and partial personalization.

The V call is TRBV19, the J call TRBJ2-3, with TRBD1 matching over 7 bases. The sequenced material came from CD8+ T cells sorted from blood. This TCR was sampled from a woman between 18 and 29 years old in good health. CDR3 sequence reads: CASSIGTGAGDTDTQYF. The CDR3 DNA reads as TGTGCCAGTAGTATTGGTACAGGGGCAGGAGACACAGATACGCAGTATTTT.